This TCR beta chain was found in a study of CD8+ T cells in alopecia areata. Across the whole study: Treatment of the treated patients consisted of oral tofacitinib, 5 to 10 mg twice daily. Tofacitinib was given for 6 to 18 months, then stopped for 6 months.

CDR1 SGHAT and CDR2 FQDESV come from the germline V gene (reference sequence). The CDR3 spans 15 residues. With V trimmed by 1 base and J by 6 bases, 4 bases remained unmatched. Extracted RNA was reverse transcribed into cDNA, the sequencing template. Sequenced by immunoSEQ multiplex PCR; TCRdb stores in-frame clones only, minus some. The sample lists roughly 130,000 clones, roughly 58% occurring once. Lesional scalp punch biopsies and peripheral blood were collected from alopecia areata patients. In this sample, this clone turned up once. Antigen: not known. Regarding the study as a whole: It was lesional scalp, especially alopecia totalis/universalis, that showed higher clonality than normal scalp.

This material consisted of CD4+ T cells sorted from blood, taken at week 0. The source is a human donor with alopecia areata. The chain employs TRBV11-1 and TRBJ2-1; 9 bases line up with TRBD1. CDR3: CASSLDRGRFNEQFF. In nucleotides, the CDR3 is TGTGCCAGCAGCTTAGACAGGGGGCGGTTCAATGAGCAGTTCTTC.